The 18 T cell receptor beta chains in this list originate from one sample, sequenced in a study of early T cells in non-severe SARS-CoV-2 infection. TCRdb itself ran the 5' RACE reads through MiXCR, one entry per CDR3 protein. The sample includes 30,000 to 35,000 distinct CDR3 sequences, roughly 4.8% of them seen just once. The sequencing sample was made of whole blood. The receptors were sampled from an adult who was a healthcare worker with PCR-confirmed SARS-CoV-2 infection or an uninfected control (not recorded which).

In its sample, this clonotype was seen many times. This chain connects TRBV20-1 to TRBJ2-4; TRBD1 aligns across 11 bases. The V segment lost 1 base and the J segment 7 bases; nucleotides outside the gene matches: 3. Looked up from germline, CDR1 is DFQATT and CDR2 is SNEGSKA (reference sequence). The CDR3 has 14 amino acids. The chain's CDR3 is CSARAGTGGNIQYF. The CDR3 coding sequence is TGCAGTGCTAGAGCCGGGACAGGGGGTAACATTCAGTACTTC.

This clonotype was recorded many times. This chain connects TRBV12-3 or TRBV12-4 to TRBJ2-7, with 8 bases matching TRBD2. V lost 6 bases, J lost 2 bases, and 3 bases stayed unmatched. CDR3 length: 13 residues. The chain's CDR3 is CASSRGGPYEQYF. The CDR3 DNA reads TGTGCCAGCAGCCGGGGGGGGCCCTACGAGCAGTACTTC.

This clonotype appeared many times. The chain is built from TRBV2 and TRBJ2-5; D gene ambiguous. Germline V lookup: CDR1 SNHLY, CDR2 FYNNEI. The CDR3 spans 11 residues. Between the trimmed V and J ends, which lost 8 bases and 2 bases, there was a span of 6 bases. Here the CDR3 DNA reads TGTGCCAGCGACCTTCAAGAGACCCAGTACTTC. Its protein product is CASDLQETQYF.

This chain's CDR3 is CASRGDPQSHEQYF. The CDR3, as DNA: TGTGCCAGCAGGGGGGACCCCCAGTCCCACGAGCAGTACTTC. The chain couples TRBV12-3 or TRBV12-4 to TRBJ2-7; D possibly matches TRBD1 or TRBD2 (5 bases each). Trimming took off 6 bases at V and 5 bases at J, with 17 bases between the two ends. This CDR3 contains 14 residues.

This clonotype came up many times. The genes are TRBV4-1 and TRBJ2-7; D call uncertain. The V gene's germline CDR1 is MGHRA and CDR2 YSYEKL. The V end was cut by 0 bases, the J end by 0 bases, with 6 bases between. This CDR3 has 14 amino acids. CDR3 in amino acids: CASSQDAHSYEQYF. The CDR3 DNA is TGCGCCAGCAGCCAAGATGCCCACTCCTACGAGCAGTACTTC.

This clonotype has ten or more counts. This chain connects TRBV5-4 to TRBJ2-1; 9 bases align to TRBD2. The germline gives CDR1 SGHNT, CDR2 YYREEE (reference sequence). This CDR3 region has 16 residues. J lost 2 bases, V lost 1 base, and 4 bases had no gene match. Here the CDR3 reads CASSLSSGSPYNEQFF. The CDR3 DNA reads TGTGCCAGCAGCTTGAGTAGCGGGAGTCCCTACAATGAGCAGTTCTTC.

This clonotype was counted ten times or more. The chain combines TRBV24-1 with TRBJ2-1; D is perhaps TRBD1 (5 bases). This CDR3 comprises 16 residues. V was pared by 1 base and J by 0 bases, with 9 bases between. Germline V gene lookup returns CDR1 KGHDR and CDR2 SFDVKD. The CDR3 nucleotides read TGTGCCACCAGTGATTTAGAACAGGCCTCCTACAATGAGCAGTTCTTC. Translation gives CATSDLEQASYNEQFF.

This clonotype was observed a few times. This chain joins TRBV12-3 or TRBV12-4 and TRBJ2-3; maybe TRBD2 (6 bases). With 7 bases removed from V and 2 bases from J, the gap between germline ends came to 10 bases. The CDR3 sequence is 13 residues long. The CDR3 loop reads CASIREYTDTQYF. The DNA for the CDR3 is TGTGCCAGCATTCGGGAGTACACAGATACGCAGTATTTT.

V and J are TRBV11-2 and TRBJ1-4; the D is unclear. From germline, CDR1 is SGHAT and CDR2 FQNNGV. The CDR3 totals 16 residues. V was clipped by 1 base and J by 3 bases, with 12 bases between them. CDR3 in amino acids: CASSLVMGSSNEKLFF. CDR3 coding DNA: TGTGCCAGCAGCTTAGTCATGGGGAGCTCTAATGAAAAACTGTTTTTT.

At least ten counts were recorded for this clonotype. The chain combines TRBV28 with TRBJ2-7; perhaps TRBD1 as D (5 bases). This CDR3 is 15 amino acids long. Germline CDR1 is MDHEN and CDR2 is SYDVKM. V lost 3 bases and J lost 5, with 17 bases in between. The CDR3 DNA follows: TGTGCCAGCAGTTTTTACCAGGGAAGCCTGGACGAGCAGTACTTC. Protein product: CASSFYQGSLDEQYF.

This clonotype was seen repeatedly, ten times or more. The chain carries TRBV6-4 and TRBJ2-1; TRBD1 matches at 7 bases. V lost 5 bases, J lost 7 bases, and 11 bases stayed unmatched. The CDR3 has 15 amino acids. The germline V gene has CDR1 MRHNA and CDR2 SNTAGT. CDR3 region: CASSLPGQTNNEQFF. The CDR3 nucleotides read TGTGCCAGCAGTCTACCGGGACAGACCAATAATGAGCAGTTCTTC.

This clonotype was seen at least ten times. V is TRBV6-1 and J is TRBJ1-5, with D possibly being TRBD1 (5 bases). The germline CDR1 and CDR2 sequences are MNHNS and SASEGT. V shed 2 bases and J shed 7 bases, with 12 bases lying between them. The CDR3 spans 14 residues. The CDR3 sequence is CASSENKGLQPQHF. As DNA, the CDR3 is TGTGCCAGCAGTGAAAATAAGGGGCTACAGCCCCAGCATTTT.

In its sample, this clonotype was seen many times. The rearrangement joins TRBV30 to TRBJ2-3, with 15 bases that match TRBD2. Germline V gene lookup returns CDR1 GTSNPN and CDR2 SVGIG (reference sequence). V trimming: 0 bases; J trimming: 3 bases; junction bases outside the gene matches: 4. The CDR3 is 17 amino acids. CDR3 residues: CAWSVGTSGGWTDTQYF. The CDR3 nucleotides read TGTGCCTGGAGTGTCGGGACTAGCGGGGGGTGGACAGATACGCAGTATTTT. The entire variable domain, with the rest obtained from reference TRBV30 and TRBJ2-3, is as follows: SQTIHQWPATLVQPVGSPLSLECTVEGTSNPNLYWYRQAAGRGLQLLFYSVGIGQISSEVPQNLSASRPQDRQFILSSKKLLLSDSGFYLCAWSVGTSGGWTDTQYFGPGTRLTVL.

This clonotype has more than one count but fewer than ten. This chain uses TRBV27 with TRBJ1-2; perhaps TRBD1 as D (6 bases). The CDR3 loop spans 14 amino acids. The germline V gene has CDR1 MNHEY and CDR2 SMNVEV (reference sequence). The V and J ends lost 2 bases and 7 bases respectively, with 14 bases between them. CDR3 loop: CASSLQGPGSGYTF. The DNA for the CDR3 is TGTGCCAGCAGTTTACAGGGGCCCGGGTCTGGCTACACCTTC.

There are many counts of this clonotype. J is TRBJ2-4 and V is TRBV10-3; a weak D match, TRBD2 (6 bases). Per germline, CDR1 ENHRY and CDR2 SYGVKD. V shed 3 bases and J shed 3 bases, with 12 bases lying between them. This CDR3 is 15 amino acids long. CDR3 DNA: TGTGCCATCAGTGATCCCGGGGGAGGCAAAAACATTCAGTACTTC. Amino acid sequence: CAISDPGGGKNIQYF.

This clonotype was picked up a small number of times. This chain joins TRBV12-3 or TRBV12-4 and TRBJ1-1; D unresolved. The CDR3 is made up of 13 amino acids. Between the trimmed V and J ends, which lost 7 bases and 4 bases, there was a span of 13 bases. The chain's CDR3 is CASTNSLATEAFF. The CDR3 nucleotides are TGTGCCAGCACTAACAGCCTGGCCACTGAAGCTTTCTTT.

This clonotype was observed at least ten times. The rearrangement links TRBV28 to TRBJ2-7; D possibly corresponds to TRBD2 (5 bases). CDR3 size: 16 residues. The germline gives CDR1 MDHEN, CDR2 SYDVKM. The germline V and J ends were trimmed by 1 base and 1 base, with 14 bases remaining between them. The CDR3 DNA is TGTGCCAGCAGTTTATTAGCGACAAGGCCGTCCTACGAGCAGTACTTC. This encodes CASSLLATRPSYEQYF.

Many counts were recorded for this clonotype. The chain is built from TRBV7-3 and TRBJ1-1, with D unresolved. V dropped 6 bases and J dropped 2 bases, with 10 bases sitting between them. The CDR3 is 13 residues long. The germline V gene has CDR1 SGHTA and CDR2 FQGTGA. The CDR3 here is CASRYTANTEAFF. In DNA form, the CDR3 reads TGTGCCAGCAGGTATACAGCTAACACTGAAGCTTTCTTT.